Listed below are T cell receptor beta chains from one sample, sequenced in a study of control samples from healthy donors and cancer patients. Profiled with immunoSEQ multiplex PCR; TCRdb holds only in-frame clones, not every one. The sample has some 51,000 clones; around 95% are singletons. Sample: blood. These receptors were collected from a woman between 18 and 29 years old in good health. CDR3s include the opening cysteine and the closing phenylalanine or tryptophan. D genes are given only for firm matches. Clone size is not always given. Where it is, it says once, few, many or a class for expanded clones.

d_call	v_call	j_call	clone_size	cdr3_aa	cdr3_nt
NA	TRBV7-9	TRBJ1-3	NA	CATRTGPGNTIYF	TGTGCCACCAGAACAGGGCCGGGAAACACCATATATTTT
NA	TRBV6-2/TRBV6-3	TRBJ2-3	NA	CASSYRPRVNPDTQYF	TGTGCCAGCAGTTACCGCCCCCGAGTCAACCCAGATACGCAGTATTTT
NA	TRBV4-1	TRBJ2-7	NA	CPSSPGGGTTPYEQYF	TGCCCCAGCAGCCCAGGGGGGGGGACTACCCCCTACGAGCAGTACTTC
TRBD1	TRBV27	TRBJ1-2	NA	CASSFGTGRNGYTF	TGTGCCAGCAGTTTCGGGACAGGGAGAAATGGCTACACCTTC
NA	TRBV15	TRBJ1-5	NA	CATSSKSPFLRNQPQHF	TGTGCCACCAGCAGCAAAAGTCCTTTCTTGCGCAATCAGCCCCAGCATTTT
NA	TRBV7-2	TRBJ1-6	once	CASSQINSPLHF	TGTGCCAGCAGCCAAATTAATTCACCCCTCCACTTT
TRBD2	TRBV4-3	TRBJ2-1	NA	CASSQAGTSDEQFF	TGCGCCAGCAGCCAAGCCGGGACTAGCGATGAGCAGTTCTTC
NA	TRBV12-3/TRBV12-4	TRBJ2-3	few	CASSLNRDTQYF	TGTGCCAGCAGTTTAAACCGAGATACGCAGTATTTT
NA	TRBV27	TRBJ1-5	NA	CASSFTRGNQPQHF	TGTGCCAGCAGTTTCACGAGGGGTAATCAGCCCCAGCATTTT
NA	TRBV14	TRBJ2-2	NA	CASSQLAPGELFF	TGTGCCAGCAGCCAGCTAGCTCCCGGGGAGCTGTTTTTT
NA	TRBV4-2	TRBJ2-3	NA	CASSQVPWGDTQYF	TGTGCCAGCAGCCAAGTGCCATGGGGAGATACGCAGTATTTT
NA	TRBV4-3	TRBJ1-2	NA	CASSQDRGASGGYTF	TGCGCCAGCAGCCAAGATCGGGGGGCCTCGGGTGGCTACACCTTC
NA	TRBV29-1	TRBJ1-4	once	CSVDQPNEKLFF	TGCAGCGTTGATCAGCCTAATGAAAAACTGTTTTTT
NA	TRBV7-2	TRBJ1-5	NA	CASSPRVYQPQHF	TGTGCCAGCAGCCCCAGGGTTTATCAGCCCCAGCATTTT